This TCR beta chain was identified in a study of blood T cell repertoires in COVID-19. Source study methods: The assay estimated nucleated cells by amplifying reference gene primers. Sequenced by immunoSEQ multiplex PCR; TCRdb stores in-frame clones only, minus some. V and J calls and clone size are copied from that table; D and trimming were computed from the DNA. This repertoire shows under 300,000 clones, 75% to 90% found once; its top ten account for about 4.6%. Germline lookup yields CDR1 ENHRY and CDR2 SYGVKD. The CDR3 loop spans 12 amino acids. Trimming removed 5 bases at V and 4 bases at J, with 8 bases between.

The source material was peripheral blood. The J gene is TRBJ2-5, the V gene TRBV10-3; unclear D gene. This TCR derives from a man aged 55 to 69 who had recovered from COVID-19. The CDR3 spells CAISTLLETQYF. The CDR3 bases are TGTGCCATCAGTACTTTGCTAGAGACCCAGTACTTC.